The present T cell receptor (beta chain) was sequenced within a study of control samples from healthy donors and cancer patients. Sequencing was performed with immunoSEQ multiplex PCR; in TCRdb, only in-frame clones are kept and a portion is missing. The sample shows roughly 200,000 clones, 80% to 95% of them seen only once. V lost 0 bases and J 7 bases, leaving 8 bases between the germline ends. Germline V gene data show CDR1 as SGHRS and CDR2 as YFSETQ. This CDR3 comprises 13 residues. This chain joins TRBV5-1 and TRBJ1-3, with no clear D. What was sequenced was blood. The origin of this receptor is a man in his late teens or twenties in good health. CDR3 DNA: TGCGCCAGCAGCTTGGAACTAGGCAACACCATATATTTT. Its protein is CASSLELGNTIYF.